This T cell receptor beta chain appears in the sequencing data of a study of T cell repertoires in cytomegalovirus infection. Overall study context: Researchers turned to recently identified HLA-C-restricted CMV epitopes as well as well-studied HLA-B-restricted ones.

Trimming at V came to 3 bases and at J to 0 bases, leaving 14 bases not matched to a gene. CDR3 size: 19 residues. Germline CDR1 is MDHEN and CDR2 is SYDVKM. TCRdb independently ran MiXCR on the reads; one entry per CDR3 protein. The table lists around 770,000 distinct CDR3 sequences, 25% to 35% of them singletons, with around 14% in the top ten. This clonotype has just a few counts. The antigen remains undetermined. The chain joins TRBV28 to TRBJ2-3; TRBD1 agrees at 8 bases. The material was cultured CD8+ T cells from PBMCs, obtained from culture after CMV antigen stimulation. The receptor comes from a human donor in good health (CMV status not recorded). Some clones in this sample may be carry-over from other donors' samples. As DNA, the CDR3 is TGTGCCAGCAGTTTGGTATATTCAGGGGGCGAGATCAGCACAGATACGCAGTATTTT. Its translation: CASSLVYSGGEISTDTQYF. Supplemented by reference TRBV28 and TRBJ2-3, the full variable domain reads DVKVTQSSRYLVKRTGEKVFLECVQDMDHENMFWYRQDPGLGLRLIYFSYDVKMKEKGDIPEGYSVSREKKERFSLILESASTNQTSMYLCASSLVYSGGEISTDTQYFGPGTRLTVL.